These T cell receptor beta chains were read from a single sample in a study of a mutant IDH1 vaccine in newly diagnosed glioma. Data came from immunoSEQ multiplex PCR; TCRdb stores just in-frame clones and leaves some out. The table has over 75,000 clones, 85% to 90% seen once; the top ten hold under 0.7%. The sequencing here drew on PBMCs, taken from a glioma patient treated with radiotherapy, temozolomide or both. These receptors were collected from a woman between 50 and 59 years old with glioma. Each CDR3 is given with its conserved first and last residue. The D gene is left open where the match is weak. Part of the rows lack a size; the others show once, few, many or a class for expanded clones.

TRBJ2-2,.,TRBV7-3,.,CASSLSKAGELFF,TGTGCCAGCAGCTTAAGCAAGGCCGGGGAGCTGTTTTTT
TRBJ2-7,.,TRBV9,.,CASSVQGGGEQYF,TGTGCCAGCAGCGTACAGGGAGGAGGCGAGCAGTACTTC
TRBJ2-7,.,TRBV2,once,CASSFSYEQYF,TGTGCCAGCAGTTTTTCCTACGAGCAGTACTTC
TRBJ1-4,.,TRBV27,once,CASSSAAVYEKLFF,TGTGCCAGCAGTTCCGCTGCGGTATATGAAAAACTGTTTTTT
TRBJ2-7,.,TRBV4-1,.,CASSQDRGYEQYF,TGCGCCAGCAGCCAAGACAGGGGCTACGAGCAGTACTTC
TRBJ1-2,TRBD1,TRBV9,.,CASSVAPGQGAYGYTF,TGTGCCAGCAGCGTAGCCCCGGGACAGGGGGCCTATGGCTACACCTTC
TRBJ2-3,.,TRBV21-1,.,CASSSKRGSPQDTQYF,TGTGCCAGCAGCTCGAAACGAGGCAGCCCACAAGATACGCAGTATTTT
TRBJ2-5,TRBD1,TRBV15,.,CATSRGRVRGQETQYF,TGTGCCACCAGCAGAGGCAGGGTCAGGGGGCAAGAGACCCAGTACTTC
TRBJ2-7,TRBD1,TRBV29-1,.,CSVEGGAFRDRGLYEQYF,TGCAGCGTTGAAGGGGGAGCTTTCCGGGACAGGGGGCTGTACGAGCAGTACTTC
TRBJ2-2,.,TRBV4-1,.,CASSQGFLRELFF,TGCGCCAGCAGCCAAGGGTTTTTAAGGGAGCTGTTTTTT
TRBJ2-1,.,TRBV9,.,CASSVGPQGLYNEQFF,TGTGCCAGCAGCGTAGGCCCGCAGGGCCTCTACAATGAGCAGTTCTTC
TRBJ2-1,TRBD2,TRBV4-1,.,CASSSIPLAGHVNEQFF,TGCGCCAGCAGCTCGATTCCCCTAGCGGGGCATGTCAATGAGCAGTTCTTC